A selection of T cell receptor beta chains follows, all from one sample in a study of cytomegalovirus exposure and HLA in healthy donors. Profiling relied on immunoSEQ multiplex PCR, and the TCRdb table lists in-frame clones only, not all of them. The sample includes about 150,000 clones, roughly 70% of them seen just once. The sample comprised PBMCs. The receptors originated from a man in his sixties in good health and CMV-seronegative. Both conserved end residues are trimmed from each CDR3. The D gene is left open where the match is weak.

D gene,V gene,J gene,CDR3 protein
.,TRBV5-1,TRBJ2-7,ASSQGGIGSSYEQY
TRBD1,TRBV28,TRBJ2-7,ASSVPRGPYEQY
.,TRBV6-5,TRBJ1-5,ASSYGEDQPQH
.,TRBV30,TRBJ1-4,AWPSGAGEKLF
TRBD2,TRBV28,TRBJ2-7,ASRFSGLAGVGEQY
.,TRBV5-1,TRBJ1-4,ASSLEDSLNEKLF
TRBD1,TRBV6-5,TRBJ2-7,ASSGRDRAYEQY
.,TRBV30,TRBJ1-1,AWSPSWGRIMNTEAF
TRBD1,TRBV5-8,TRBJ2-7,ASSLEGTGSYEQY
TRBD2,TRBV9,TRBJ2-3,ASSGIAGVGNTQY
TRBD1,TRBV6-5,TRBJ2-7,ASSATGSSYEQY
.,TRBV2,TRBJ1-5,ASSSSTGRNQPQH
TRBD2,TRBV15,TRBJ2-2,ATSRDYFLAGEGVNTGELF
TRBD1,TRBV18,TRBJ1-5,ASSPGQHSNQPQH
.,TRBV5-1,TRBJ1-2,ASSLISQVRLNYGYT
TRBD2,TRBV7-3,TRBJ2-1,ASSLIAGVHNEQF
.,TRBV2,TRBJ2-1,ASSPEQGGEQF
TRBD2,TRBV5-1,TRBJ2-3,ASSSPTSGETQY
.,TRBV19,TRBJ2-3,ASSSRDFRTDTQY
.,TRBV27,TRBJ1-4,ASGERQPANEKLF
.,TRBV28,TRBJ2-7,ASRQGRILYEQY
TRBD1,TRBV28,TRBJ1-1,ASQPPGGTANTEAF
.,TRBV28,TRBJ1-1,ASSLDWDTEAF
TRBD2,TRBV7-6,TRBJ2-5,ASSPRLAGEQETQY
.,TRBV5-8,TRBJ1-2,ASSLVREDGYT
.,TRBV28,TRBJ2-4,ASRNTRRDIQY
.,TRBV29-1,TRBJ1-1,SVGHGGAEAF
TRBD1,TRBV6-1,TRBJ1-4,ASSSWTGDGEKLF
.,TRBV28,TRBJ1-1,ASRWESTEAF
TRBD2,TRBV30,.,AWGTSDEQY
.,TRBV27,TRBJ1-6,ASSSVRTDYNSPLH
.,TRBV27,TRBJ1-2,ASSFEANYGYT
TRBD2,TRBV15,TRBJ2-7,ATSINQREGYEQY
TRBD1,TRBV7-9,TRBJ2-7,ASSFDGQGEYY
.,TRBV4-3,TRBJ2-3,ASSQTDRTDTQY
TRBD2,TRBV10-2,TRBJ2-7,ASRTSGLSYEQY
.,TRBV30,TRBJ1-1,AWSVWEKGYAMNTEAF
TRBD2,TRBV7-3,TRBJ2-3,ASSMTSDTDTQY
TRBD1,TRBV7-9,TRBJ2-6,ASSLSTGTSGANVLT
TRBD1,TRBV28,TRBJ1-2,ATAPGTGGVYGYT
TRBD1,TRBV7-8,TRBJ2-7,ASSLEYGTGSYEQY
TRBD1,TRBV9,TRBJ2-7,ASSVTGTGLNEQY
TRBD1,TRBV5-6,TRBJ1-1,ASSRDRGWDTEAF
.,TRBV11-1,TRBJ2-7,ASSPRGAGEQY
.,TRBV28,TRBJ1-5,ASSLGQGFQPQH
.,TRBV9,TRBJ1-2,ASSVGGPTTYGYT
.,TRBV27,TRBJ1-5,ASSPRTVLYSNQPQH
.,TRBV30,TRBJ1-5,AWGYKGGQPQH
.,TRBV4-2,TRBJ2-1,ASSQAYNEQF
.,TRBV4-3,TRBJ2-1,ASSPKVWATDYNEQF
.,TRBV19,TRBJ1-5,ASSIEAGNQPQH
TRBD1,TRBV6-1,TRBJ1-5,ASRKATGDEPQH
TRBD2,TRBV4-1,TRBJ2-1,ASSQTSGREDNEQF
.,TRBV29-1,TRBJ2-7,SVAGVDTYEQY
.,TRBV28,TRBJ1-2,ATARSIDYGYT
.,TRBV7-9,TRBJ1-1,ASSLVTEGVVAEAF
TRBD1,TRBV27,TRBJ1-5,ASSLSRGQVGQPQH
.,TRBV19,TRBJ1-5,ASSTGGNQPQH